The 23 T cell receptor beta chains given below trace back to one sample, sequenced in a study of blood T cell repertoires in COVID-19. Method: immunoSEQ multiplex PCR; TCRdb's copy keeps in-frame clones and lacks some. The table lists 250,000 or so clones, roughly nine tenths of them singletons, with approximately 9% in the top ten. Source material: peripheral blood. These receptors were taken from a man in his forties with active or convalescent COVID-19.

The rearrangement joins TRBV7-6 to TRBJ2-1, with TRBD2 identical over 10 bases. Per germline, CDR1 SGHVS and CDR2 FNYEAQ. The ends lost 1 base at V and 3 bases at J; junction bases unmatched: 3. The CDR3 length is 16 residues. The CDR3 spells CASSLGSSGGYNEQFF. In DNA form, the CDR3 reads TGTGCCAGCAGCTTAGGGTCTAGCGGGGGCTACAATGAGCAGTTCTTC.

With respect to this clone: A junction end diverges from the germline sequence, so it may reflect a read error. The chain combines TRBV27 with TRBJ2-3; 9 bases map to TRBD2. The CDR3 totals 14 residues. Per the germline V gene, CDR1 is MNHEY and CDR2 is SMNVEV (reference sequence). DNA for the CDR3: TGTGCCAGCAGGGTTAGCGGGGGAACAGGTACGCAGTATTTT. It translates to CASRVSGGTGTQYF.

The chain joins TRBV4-1 to TRBJ2-4; 7 nucleotides agree with TRBD1. The CDR3 totals 18 residues. Germline lookup yields CDR1 MGHRA and CDR2 YSYEKL. V dropped 6 bases and J dropped 3; count of bases not matched to a gene: 17. The CDR3 loop reads CASRPSGQRPGVKNIQYF. The DNA for the CDR3 is TGCGCCAGCAGACCATCGGGACAGAGGCCTGGGGTCAAAAACATTCAGTACTTC.

The chain recombines TRBV6-5 with TRBJ1-2, with D hard to call. The V end lost 7 bases, the J end lost 3 bases, and 9 bases lay between the germline ends. Germline CDR1 MNHEY, CDR2 SVGAGI. The CDR3 spans 12 residues. The CDR3, as DNA: TGTGCCAGCACGGGAATGTACTATGGCTACACCTTC. It translates to CASTGMYYGYTF.

This clone was counted a single time. The chain joins TRBV18 to TRBJ2-7; D might be TRBD2 (6 bases). V dropped 3 bases and J dropped 5 bases, with 17 bases sitting between them. CDR1 is KGHSH, CDR2 LQKENI, per germline. The CDR3 runs to 15 residues. CDR3 DNA: TGTGCCAGCTCACCGCGTTGGGACTCCGGAGACGAGCAGTACTTC. Its protein is CASSPRWDSGDEQYF.

The J gene is TRBJ2-5, the V gene TRBV11-3; D might be TRBD2 (6 bases). The germline V gene has CDR1 SGHNT and CDR2 YENEEA. The CDR3 runs 14 residues. V lost 2 bases, J lost 1 base, and 8 bases lay in between. The CDR3 spells CASSLHGGQETQYF. CDR3 coding DNA: TGTGCCAGCAGCTTACACGGGGGCCAAGAGACCCAGTACTTC.

This chain links TRBV11-2 with TRBJ1-1; TRBD1 is a possible D gene (6 bases). Trimming shortened V by 5 bases and J by 1 base, and 23 bases separated the two germline ends. The CDR3 is 18 amino acids. The germline V gene encodes CDR1 SGHAT and CDR2 FQNNGV. CDR3 region: CASSRPIYRDGRNTEAFF. In DNA form, the CDR3 reads TGTGCCAGCAGCCGGCCGATCTACAGGGATGGGAGGAACACTGAAGCTTTCTTT.

This clone was counted once. This rearrangement joins TRBV4-1 to TRBJ1-3; the D is unclear. CDR3 length: 17 amino acids. Germline values: CDR1 MGHRA, CDR2 YSYEKL. V was shortened by 2 bases and J by 0 bases, with 14 bases between the two germline ends. The CDR3 DNA sequence: TGCGCCAGCAGCCAACTCCTGCTCGGGAACTCTGGAAACACCATATATTTT. It yields the protein CASSQLLLGNSGNTIYF.

V gene TRBV19 combines with J gene TRBJ1-1; unclear D gene. The germline V and J ends were trimmed by 4 bases and 1 base, with 4 bases remaining between them. The CDR3 spans 12 residues. CDR1 and CDR2 (germline): LNHDA, SQIVND (reference sequence). The CDR3 DNA reads as TGTGCCAGTAGTAACACGAACACTGAAGCTTTCTTT. The encoded protein is CASSNTNTEAFF.

The J gene is TRBJ2-7, the V gene TRBV28, with a possible D match to TRBD2 (5 bases). Trimming left V 2 bases short and J 2 bases short, with 13 bases between. This CDR3 is built from 15 residues. Germline loops: CDR1 MDHEN, CDR2 SYDVKM. The CDR3 reads CASSLIYSGTYEQYF. The CDR3 nucleotides read TGTGCCAGCAGTTTAATCTATTCCGGGACCTACGAGCAGTACTTC.

The chain combines TRBV19 with TRBJ2-1, with 7 nucleotides matching TRBD1. V dropped 7 bases and J dropped 8; count of bases not matched to a gene: 8. From germline, CDR1 is LNHDA and CDR2 SQIVND (reference sequence). The CDR3 contains 13 residues. CDR3 protein: CASTDRVQYEQFF. The CDR3 nucleotides read TGTGCCAGTACCGACAGGGTGCAATATGAGCAGTTCTTC.

Worth noting for this clone: Sequence at one end of the junction differs from germline and may be a read error. This chain links TRBV5-1 with TRBJ2-7; TRBD1 matches 7 bases. Germline CDR1 SGHRS, CDR2 YFSETQ. This CDR3 is built from 15 residues. Here the CDR3 reads CVSSPGTDNSYEQYF. CDR3 coding DNA: TGCGTCAGCAGCCCAGGGACAGACAACTCCTACGAGCAGTACTTC.

V usage is TRBV18 and J usage is TRBJ2-5; tentative D call: TRBD1 (5 bases). The CDR3 contains 15 residues. With 3 bases removed from V and 2 bases from J, the gap between germline ends came to 13 bases. Germline values: CDR1 KGHSH, CDR2 LQKENI. CDR3 region: CASSPTAGPQETQYF. The CDR3 nucleotides read TGTGCCAGCTCACCTACCGCAGGGCCACAAGAGACCCAGTACTTC.

The chain carries TRBV18 and TRBJ1-6; a possible D gene is TRBD1 (6 bases). Germline V gene data show CDR1 as KGHSH and CDR2 as LQKENI. The V gene lost 3 bases and the J gene lost 7 bases, with 13 bases spanning the gap. The CDR3 consists of 15 residues. The CDR3 region is CASSPRQETNSPLHF. The CDR3 region has the DNA TGTGCCAGCTCACCCCGACAGGAAACCAATTCACCCCTCCACTTT.

CDR3 nucleotides: TGTGCCAGCAGTTACGGAGACAGAGGTTTTGGCTACACCTTC. It is translated as CASSYGDRGFGYTF. This rearrangement joins TRBV5-6 to TRBJ1-2, with D perhaps TRBD1 (5 bases). The length of the CDR3 is 14 residues. CDR1 is SGHDT, CDR2 YYEEEE, per germline. The ends were cut back, 5 bases at V and 7 bases at J, with 18 bases in the middle.

The rearrangement links TRBV19 to TRBJ1-6; D is uncertain. Trimming left V 3 bases short and J 9 bases short, with 6 bases between. There are 12 residues in the CDR3. CDR1 is LNHDA and CDR2 is SQIVND in the germline V gene (reference sequence). Written as DNA, the CDR3 is TGTGCCAGTAGTATTGGGAGTTCACCCCTCCACTTT. It is translated as CASSIGSSPLHF.

The V gene is TRBV20-1, the J gene TRBJ1-5, with D tentatively TRBD1 (6 bases). The germline V gene encodes CDR1 DFQATT and CDR2 SNEGSKA (reference sequence). This CDR3 comprises 14 residues. The germline V and J ends were trimmed by 3 bases and 0 bases, with 9 bases remaining between them. This CDR3 reads CSASGQYSNQPQHF. CDR3 DNA: TGCAGTGCTAGTGGACAGTATAGCAATCAGCCCCAGCATTTT.

The CDR3 loop reads CASSQDYSPAGGRAYEQYF. CDR3 bases: TGCGCCAGCAGCCAAGATTATTCCCCAGCGGGAGGGAGGGCCTACGAGCAGTACTTC. The chain joins TRBV4-1 to TRBJ2-7; TRBD2 matches 10 bases. The CDR3 is 19 amino acids. With 0 bases clipped from V and 2 bases from J, the junction kept 13 bases outside the gene matches. CDR1 and CDR2 from the germline V gene are MGHRA and YSYEKL.

The chain recombines TRBV9 with TRBJ2-1; D is ambiguous. The V gene's germline CDR1 is SGDLS and CDR2 YYNGEE. V was trimmed by 0 bases and J by 0 bases, leaving 10 bases between them. CDR3 length equals 16 residues. The CDR3 is CASSVVTFSSYNEQFF. CDR3 in DNA: TGTGCCAGCAGCGTAGTAACTTTTAGCTCCTACAATGAGCAGTTCTTC.

A few counts support this clone. The chain employs TRBV9 and TRBJ1-3; D not certain. CDR3 size: 17 residues. The ends were cut back, 3 bases at V and 0 bases at J, with 16 bases in the middle. Germline V gene sequence: CDR1 SGDLS, CDR2 YYNGEE. The CDR3 nucleotides are TGTGCCAGCAGCGGAGATACCGGGATGTTCTCTGGAAACACCATATATTTT. Its translation is CASSGDTGMFSGNTIYF.

The CDR3 region is CASSLRGGEKPQHF. CDR3 coding DNA: TGTGCCAGCAGTCTTCGAGGGGGCGAGAAGCCCCAGCATTTT. This chain connects TRBV2 to TRBJ1-5; TRBD1 aligns across 7 bases. Trimming took 5 bases from V and 8 from J; bases not matched to a gene: 9. The length of the CDR3 is 14 residues. Germline V gene data show CDR1 as SNHLY and CDR2 as FYNNEI. Full variable domain (rest looked up from reference TRBV2 and TRBJ1-5): EPEVTQTPSHQVTQMGQEVILRCVPISNHLYFYWYRQILGQKVEFLVSFYNNEISEKSEIFDDQFSVERPDGSNFTLKIRSTKLEDSAMYFCASSLRGGEKPQHFGDGTRLSIL.

This rearrangement joins TRBV5-6 to TRBJ1-1; D ambiguous. Per the germline V gene, CDR1 is SGHDT and CDR2 is YYEEEE. Trimming stripped 1 base from V and 10 bases from J, with 11 bases between. The CDR3 is 12 residues long. CDR3 DNA: TGTGCCAGCAGCTTGAGGTTCGAGGGAGCTTTCTTT. Its protein product is CASSLRFEGAFF.

The chain has TRBV28 and TRBJ2-7; 11 positions agree with TRBD1. CDR3 size: 15 residues. The ends lost 6 bases at V and 3 bases at J; junction bases unmatched: 7. Germline loops: CDR1 MDHEN, CDR2 SYDVKM. This CDR3 is CASRLPGTGGYEQYF. The DNA of the CDR3 is TGTGCCAGCAGGCTCCCCGGGACAGGGGGCTACGAGCAGTACTTC.